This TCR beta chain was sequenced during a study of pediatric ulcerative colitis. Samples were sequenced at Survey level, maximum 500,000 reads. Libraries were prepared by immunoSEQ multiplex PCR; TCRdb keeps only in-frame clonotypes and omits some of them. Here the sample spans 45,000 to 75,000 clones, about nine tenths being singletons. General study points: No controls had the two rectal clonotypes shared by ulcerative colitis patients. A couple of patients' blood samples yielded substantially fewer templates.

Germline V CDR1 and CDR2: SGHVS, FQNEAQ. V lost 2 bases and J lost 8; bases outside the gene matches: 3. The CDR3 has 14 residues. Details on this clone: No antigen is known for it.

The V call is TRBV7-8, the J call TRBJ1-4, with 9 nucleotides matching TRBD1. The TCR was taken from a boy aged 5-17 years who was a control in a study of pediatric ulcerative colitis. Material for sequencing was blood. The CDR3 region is CASSLTGGLEKLFF. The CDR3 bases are TGTGCCAGCAGCTTAACAGGGGGCCTAGAAAAACTGTTTTTT. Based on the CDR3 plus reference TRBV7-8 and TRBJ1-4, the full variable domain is GAGVSQSPRYKVAKRGQDVALRCDPISGHVSLFWYQQALGQGPEFLTYFQNEAQLDKSGLPSDRFFAERPEGSVSTLKIQRTQQEDSAVYLCASSLTGGLEKLFFGSGTQLSVL.